A single sample gave rise to the 9 T cell receptor beta chains below, sequenced in a study of OX40 agonist ivuxolimab in advanced cancers. The library was obtained by the immunoSEQ multiplex PCR assay. TCRdb's version of the immuneACCESS table is confined to in-frame rearrangements and falls short of the full clone set. An unresolved V gene accounts for under half of the shortfall where checked; the remainder is of unknown origin. Here the sample has some 70,000 clones; 84% occur a single time. In total, the top ten clones hold 2% to 2.5% of the sample. The sequencing used CD4+ or CD8+ T cells sorted from blood, collected in a trial of the OX40 agonist ivuxolimab. These receptors originate from an adult with an advanced solid tumor such as melanoma, head and neck, liver or kidney cancer.

The chain is built from TRBV6-1 and TRBJ1-2; D is possibly TRBD1 (5 bases). The CDR3 extends over 12 amino acids. CDR1 MNHNS and CDR2 SASEGT come from the germline V gene. Written as DNA, the CDR3 is TGTGTCGCACGGGACCTTAACTATGGCTACACCTTC. Its protein is CVARDLNYGYTF.

The gene calls are TRBV30 and TRBJ1-1; possible D gene TRBD1, 6 bases. The CDR3 spans 13 residues. CDR1 and CDR2 (germline): GTSNPN, SVGIG (reference sequence). Trimming stripped 3 bases from V and 7 bases from J, with 15 bases between. The CDR3 region has the DNA TGTGCCTGGAGAGCTTCGGACAGAGTTGAAGCTTTCTTT. Its protein product is CAWRASDRVEAFF.

The chain employs TRBV19 and TRBJ1-2, with 11 bases aligning to TRBD1. This CDR3 is built from 15 residues. The germline CDR1 and CDR2 sequences are LNHDA and SQIVND (reference sequence). J gave up 1 base and V 3 bases, and 1 base lay outside the gene matches. In nucleotides, the CDR3 is TGTGCCAGTAGTATGGGACAGGGGGTTAACTATGGCTACACCTTC. This codes for CASSMGQGVNYGYTF.

This clone was detected a few times. This rearrangement joins TRBV15 to TRBJ1-5; D unresolved. Germline CDR1 reads LNHNV; CDR2 reads YYDKDF (reference sequence). The CDR3 covers 16 residues. Trimming left V 4 bases short and J 1 base short, with 14 bases between. The DNA for the CDR3 is TGTGCCACCAGCACAGCCCTAAGCCTGAGCAATCAGCCCCAGCATTTT. This gives the protein CATSTALSLSNQPQHF.

The V call is TRBV5-1, the J call TRBJ1-5; D is uncertain. CDR1 and CDR2 from the germline V gene are SGHRS and YFSETQ. The CDR3 spans 15 residues. With 0 bases removed from V and 1 base from J, the gap between germline ends came to 8 bases. The CDR3 DNA reads as TGCGCCAGCAGCTTGGAGGATCCGAGCAATCAGCCCCAGCATTTT. This encodes CASSLEDPSNQPQHF.

The J gene is TRBJ2-7, the V gene TRBV18; the D gene is possibly TRBD1 (7 bases). Germline-derived CDR1 and CDR2 are KGHSH and LQKENI. The CDR3 is 15 amino acids. V was trimmed by 0 bases and J by 2 bases, leaving 11 bases between them. CDR3 in amino acids: CASSPPPGGTYEQYF. CDR3 coding DNA: TGTGCCAGCTCACCACCTCCAGGGGGGACCTACGAGCAGTACTTC.

The gene calls are TRBV28 and TRBJ2-3; no definite D call. The CDR3 extends over 12 amino acids. CDR1 and CDR2 from the germline V gene are MDHEN and SYDVKM. Trimming took 7 bases from V and 2 from J, leaving 7 bases between them. The CDR3 DNA reads as TGTGCCAGCATGGGGTTCACAGATACGCAGTATTTT. This translates into CASMGFTDTQYF.

This clone was seen just once. The chain combines TRBV11-2 with TRBJ2-5; 8 bases are shared with TRBD1. The germline CDR1 and CDR2 sequences are SGHAT and FQNNGV. The CDR3 covers 15 residues. V gave up 5 bases and J gave up 2 bases; unmatched junction bases: 7. The CDR3 bases are TGTGCCAGCAGCCTGGGGGACAGGCGGCAAGAGACCCAGTACTTC. Its translation: CASSLGDRRQETQYF.

The chain joins TRBV18 to TRBJ1-1; 7 nucleotides match TRBD1. CDR3 length: 15 residues. Germline V gene data show CDR1 as KGHSH and CDR2 as LQKENI. V lost 11 bases to trimming and J lost 0 bases; unmatched junction nucleotides: 12. The CDR3 sequence: CASKGTAIMNTEAFF. The DNA for the CDR3 is TGTGCCTCCAAAGGGACAGCTATTATGAACACTGAAGCTTTCTTT.